The T cell receptor beta chain described here comes from a study of post-analysis software for immune sequencing data. Study outcomes and limitations: With TRBV5-6, TRBV5-1 and TRBV20-1 included, about five TRBV segments were more frequent in patients than in controls. Strong co-clustering by F measure was evident for samples that had been prepared in the same batch.

The CDR3 spans 15 residues. Germline CDR1 DFQATT, CDR2 SNEGSKA (reference sequence). Concerning this clonotype: Its target is unknown. A junction boundary mismatches the germline segment, possibly from a read error.

Unique molecular identifiers were built into the TCR beta cDNA libraries. TCRdb used MiXCR to reprocess the PCR reads, holding one entry per CDR3 protein. The repertoire holds roughly 600,000 distinct CDR3 sequences, with roughly 47% as singletons. The sequence was obtained from a girl aged 10-17 years with multiple sclerosis. Sequenced material: blood. V usage is TRBV20-1 and J usage is TRBJ2-5; D call uncertain. CDR3 DNA: TGCAGTGCTAGCCCCCCGGGCCCCGGTCCCCCAGAGCAGTATTTC. This encodes CSASPPGPGPPEQYF.